The 22 T cell receptor beta chains presented below share a single source sample, sequenced in a study of STAT5B mutations in CD4+ large granular lymphocyte leukemia. The data were produced by immunoSEQ multiplex PCR, yet TCRdb's version contains in-frame clones alone and is incomplete. The sample records approximately 31,000 clones, roughly 74% being singletons. Sequenced material: CD4+ T cells from blood buffy coats. The receptors here all came from a human donor in good health.

The chain combines TRBV27 with TRBJ2-2; D is undetermined. Trimming took off 4 bases at V and 4 bases at J, with 13 bases between the two ends. The CDR3 spans 15 residues. CDR1 and CDR2 (germline): MNHEY, SMNVEV (reference sequence). The CDR3 nucleotides read TGTGCCAGCAGTTCAGAAAGACTGTCCACCGGGGAGCTGTTTTTT. Translating it yields CASSSERLSTGELFF.

The chain combines TRBV7-9 with TRBJ2-2; D remains unclear. V was pared by 2 bases and J by 6 bases, with 7 bases between. CDR3 length: 13 amino acids. Germline V gene data show CDR1 as SEHNR and CDR2 as FQNEAQ (reference sequence). This CDR3 reads CASSLLSAGELFF. CDR3 DNA sequence: TGTGCCAGCAGCTTACTGTCCGCCGGGGAGCTGTTTTTT.

J is TRBJ2-1 and V is TRBV28; TRBD2 matches at 12 bases. The V and J ends lost 4 bases and 7 bases, in that order; junction bases with no gene match: 5. The germline V gene encodes CDR1 MDHEN and CDR2 SYDVKM. The CDR3 consists of 15 residues. CDR3 residues: CASSSSGRAGNEQFF. The CDR3 coding sequence is TGTGCCAGCAGTTCTAGCGGGAGGGCGGGGAATGAGCAGTTCTTC.

This sequence joins TRBV6-5 and TRBJ2-7; D is possibly TRBD1 (5 bases). The germline gives CDR1 MNHEY, CDR2 SVGAGI. Deletions cut 8 bases from V and 3 bases from J, with 8 bases between. There are 11 residues in the CDR3. DNA for the CDR3: TGTGCCAGCCGTAGGGGCTACGAGCAGTACTTC. Protein sequence: CASRRGYEQYF.

The chain couples TRBV19 to TRBJ1-1, with 8 bases that match TRBD1. Germline CDR1 and CDR2: LNHDA and SQIVND (reference sequence). The CDR3 length is 16 residues. J was trimmed by 1 base and V by 10 bases; bases with no gene match: 14. CDR3 amino acids: CATMLGATGGNTEAFF. In DNA, the CDR3 is TGTGCCACCATGCTTGGGGCAACAGGGGGGAACACTGAAGCTTTCTTT.

The chain is built from TRBV20-1 and TRBJ2-1; D ambiguous. CDR1 and CDR2 (germline): DFQATT, SNEGSKA (reference sequence). The CDR3 extends over 10 amino acids. Trimming left V 5 bases short and J 7 bases short, with 6 bases between. CDR3 sequence: CSAFLNEQFF. The CDR3 DNA reads as TGCAGTGCTTTCCTTAATGAGCAGTTCTTC.

CDR3 nucleotides: TGTGCCAGCAGCTTTGACCGACTAGTTAGCACAGATACGCAGTATTTT. Translation: CASSFDRLVSTDTQYF. The J gene is TRBJ2-3, the V gene TRBV5-8, with a tentative D call TRBD2 (6 bases). CDR1 SGHTS and CDR2 YDEGEE come from the germline V gene. Between the trimmed V and J ends, which lost 2 bases and 0 bases, there was a span of 13 bases. This CDR3 has 16 residues.

The rearrangement joins TRBV7-9 to TRBJ1-1; no clear D. V was trimmed by 4 bases and J by 4 bases, leaving 13 bases between them. Per the germline V gene, CDR1 is SEHNR and CDR2 is FQNEAQ (reference sequence). This CDR3 region has 14 residues. The CDR3: CASSSTDAGTEAFF. The CDR3 region has the DNA TGTGCCAGCAGCTCCACCGACGCGGGCACTGAAGCTTTCTTT.

The rearrangement links TRBV14 to TRBJ2-5, with a possible D match to TRBD1 (6 bases). V gave up 2 bases and J gave up 5 bases, with 21 bases separating them. Germline CDR1 reads SGHDN; CDR2 reads FVKESK. This CDR3 comprises 17 residues. The CDR3: CASSQLKRGTGLETQYF. CDR3 coding DNA: TGTGCCAGCAGCCAATTAAAGCGTGGTACAGGGCTGGAGACCCAGTACTTC. Using reference TRBV14 and TRBJ2-5 for the parts outside the CDR3, the full variable domain is EAGVTQFPSHSVIEKGQTVTLRCDPISGHDNLYWYRRVMGKEIKFLLHFVKESKQDESGMPNNRFLAERTGGTYSTLKVQPAELEDSGVYFCASSQLKRGTGLETQYFGPGTRLLVL.

This clone was seen more than once but under ten times. The rearrangement joins TRBV7-2 to TRBJ2-1, with 8 positions matching TRBD2. This CDR3 has 15 residues. V was pared by 2 bases and J by 9 bases, with 9 bases of the junction left unmatched. CDR1 and CDR2 (germline): SGHTA, FQGNSA. For the CDR3, the DNA is TGTGCCAGCAGCTTATCTCCGCGGGGGGCAGGTGAGCAGTTCTTC. Its protein is CASSLSPRGAGEQFF.

This rearrangement joins TRBV15 to TRBJ2-7; D remains unclear. V dropped 0 bases and J dropped 0 bases, with 3 bases sitting between them. Per the germline V gene, CDR1 is LNHNV and CDR2 is YYDKDF (reference sequence). The CDR3 spans 13 residues. CDR3 bases: TGTGCCACCAGCAGAGATCTCTCCTACGAGCAGTACGTC. Protein: CATSRDLSYEQYV.

The chain employs TRBV6-4 and TRBJ2-1; 8 bases are shared with TRBD1. V lost 10 bases and J lost 4; bases outside the gene matches: 9. Germline V CDR1 and CDR2: MRHNA, SNTAGT. The CDR3 spans 14 residues. The CDR3, as DNA: TGTGCCAACAAGGGACAGGCCCGTTACAATGAGCAGTTCTTC. Its protein product is CANKGQARYNEQFF.

The rearrangement joins TRBV21-1 to TRBJ1-2; TRBD1, the D gene given by the table, was not confirmed from the DNA. TRBV21-1 is recorded as a pseudogene. CDR3 length: 18 amino acids. CDR3 protein: CASSTHGTEQTVIYGYTF. DNA of the CDR3: TGTGCCAGCAGCACGCACGGGACAGAACAAACGGTAATCTATGGCTACACCTTC.

This clone has a single count. One end of the junction is discordant with germline, which a read error may explain. The chain links TRBV11-2 to TRBJ1-5; D ambiguous. The CDR3 contains 13 residues. Germline V lookup: CDR1 SGHAT, CDR2 FQNNGV. The CDR3 nucleotides read TGTGTCAGCAGCTTAGATCGGGCCCAGCCCCAGCATTTT. Amino acids: CVSSLDRAQPQHF. Looking up the rest from reference TRBV11-2 and TRBJ1-5 gives the full variable domain: EAGVAQSPRYKIIEKRQSVAFWCNPISGHATLYWYQQILGQGPKLLIQFQNNGVVDDSQLPKDRFSAERLKGVDSTLKIQPAKLEDSAVYLCVSSLDRAQPQHFGDGTRLSIL.

This chain joins TRBV5-1 and TRBJ1-3; D gene unclear. The CDR3 covers 14 residues. V gave up 0 bases and J gave up 2 bases, with 6 bases separating them. From germline, CDR1 is SGHRS and CDR2 YFSETQ. CDR3 amino acids: CASSLGQPGNTIYF. The CDR3, as DNA: TGCGCCAGCAGCTTGGGCCAGCCTGGAAACACCATATATTTT.

The J gene is TRBJ1-1, the V gene TRBV6-5; D gene unclear. V gave up 3 bases and J gave up 1 base, with 6 bases separating them. Germline values: CDR1 MNHEY, CDR2 SVGAGI. This CDR3 contains 13 residues. CDR3: CASSYRQNTEAFF. CDR3 nucleotides: TGTGCCAGCAGTTATCGACAGAACACTGAAGCTTTCTTT.

This sequence joins TRBV19 and TRBJ1-1; 7 nucleotides align to TRBD1. Germline V gives CDR1 LNHDA, CDR2 SQIVND (reference sequence). The length of the CDR3 is 14 residues. The junction had 3 bases not matched to a gene; V was cut back by 2 bases and J by 3 bases. For the CDR3, the DNA is TGTGCCAGTAGTATATCAGGGGGATACACTGAAGCTTTCTTT. It translates to CASSISGGYTEAFF.

The chain joins TRBV27 to TRBJ2-5; 9 nucleotides align to TRBD2. V gave up 4 bases and J gave up 3 bases; unmatched junction bases: 6. The CDR3 length is 15 residues. Germline assignment: CDR1 MNHEY and CDR2 SMNVEV (reference sequence). CDR3 amino acids: CASSSYIAGEETQYF. The CDR3 region has the DNA TGTGCCAGCAGTTCTTACATAGCGGGGGAAGAGACCCAGTACTTC.

The J gene is TRBJ1-2, the V gene TRBV19, with 9 bases lining up with TRBD1. Germline CDR1 is LNHDA and CDR2 is SQIVND (reference sequence). Trimming at V came to 5 bases and at J to 7 bases, leaving 11 bases not matched to a gene. The CDR3 extends over 15 amino acids. CDR3 in amino acids: CASSSPGQGHLGYTF. CDR3 bases: TGTGCCAGTAGTTCACCGGGACAGGGCCATCTTGGCTACACCTTC.

This clone was recorded a few times. The sample contains more than one DNA sequence encoding this CDR3. The genes are TRBV11-3 and TRBJ1-1; D remains ambiguous. Germline V gene data show CDR1 as SGHNT and CDR2 as YENEEA. Deletions cut 5 bases from V and 5 bases from J, with 12 bases between. The CDR3 length is 13 residues. Here the CDR3 reads CASSESGRTEAFF. CDR3 coding DNA: TGTGCCAGCAGCGAGAGCGGGAGGACTGAAGCTTTCTTT.

The rearrangement uses TRBV7-2 and TRBJ1-1; D is unclear. Germline values: CDR1 SGHTA, CDR2 FQGNSA. The CDR3 extends over 13 amino acids. Trimming stripped 2 bases from V and 1 base from J, with 5 bases between. CDR3 sequence reads: CASSLNQNTEAFF. As DNA, the CDR3 is TGTGCCAGCAGCTTAAACCAGAACACTGAAGCTTTCTTT.

This clone was found once. J is TRBJ2-5 and V is TRBV30; D not certain. V gave up 0 bases and J gave up 5 bases, with 4 bases separating them. Germline CDR1 GTSNPN, CDR2 SVGIG (reference sequence). The CDR3 runs 11 residues. CDR3: CAWSVGETQYF. CDR3 in DNA: TGTGCCTGGAGTGTTGGGGAGACCCAGTACTTC.